In its sample, the clone carrying this TCR beta chain was seen a few times. Its antigen is unidentified. The data originate from a study of shared clonotypes between healthy human individuals. The length of the CDR3 is 15 residues. The ends were cut back, 6 bases at V and 3 bases at J, with 17 bases in the middle. The germline gives CDR1 KGHSH, CDR2 LQKENI. Regarding the study as a whole: Donor scarcity curtailed the genetic and exposure-history diversity represented herein.

From CD4+ cells came CD45RA+ naive and CD45RA-negative memory subsets. TCRdb's copy holds only in-frame clones and misses some; the assay was immunoSEQ multiplex PCR. Of about 700,000 clones detected, approximately 79% appear once; the ten largest clones hold more than 1.5%. The sequencing sample was made of memory CD4+ T cells sorted from blood. Described subset: CD45RA-negative fraction. This TCR derives from a woman under 40 in good health. The rearrangement uses TRBV18 and TRBJ1-1, with a weak D call TRBD1 (6 bases). The CDR3 DNA is TGTGCCAGCTCCCCCCCCAGGGGAAGGGACACTGAAGCTTTCTTT. This gives the protein CASSPPRGRDTEAFF. The full variable domain, in which reference TRBV18 and TRBJ1-1 provide the parts outside the CDR3, is NAGVMQNPRHLVRRRGQEARLRCSPMKGHSHVYWYRQLPEEGLKFMVYLQKENIIDESGMPKERFSAEFPKEGPSILRIQQVVRGDSAAYFCASSPPRGRDTEAFFGQGTRLTVV.